These 18 T cell receptor beta chains came from one sample sequenced in a study of T cell responses to AZD1222 COVID-19 vaccine. This table comes from immunoSEQ multiplex PCR, and its TCRdb copy is limited to in-frame clones, with some not included. Among around 180,000 clones listed, more than 75% were seen once. The material was peripheral blood, obtained 28 days after the second AZD1222 dose. These receptors were taken from an adult who received the AZD1222 COVID-19 vaccine.

The chain carries TRBV28 and TRBJ1-6; no clear D gene. CDR1 and CDR2 (germline): MDHEN, SYDVKM. Trimming removed 5 bases from V and 5 bases from J, with 4 bases in between. This CDR3 has 12 amino acids. CDR3 DNA: TGTGCCAGCAGTCAAAATAATTCACCCCTCCACTTT. Amino acids: CASSQNNSPLHF.

The chain recombines TRBV7-8 with TRBJ2-1; D is uncertain. Trimming took 5 bases from V and 0 from J, leaving 14 bases between them. Germline values: CDR1 SGHVS, CDR2 FQNEAQ. The CDR3 contains 16 residues. Written as DNA, the CDR3 is TGTGCCAGCAGCCGCCCGCCCTGGGGCTCCTACAATGAGCAGTTCTTC. Translating it yields CASSRPPWGSYNEQFF.

The chain is built from TRBV2 and TRBJ1-1, with D perhaps matching TRBD1 (5 bases). The CDR3 is 14 residues long. Germline V gene data show CDR1 as SNHLY and CDR2 as FYNNEI. The ends were cut back, 6 bases at V and 3 bases at J, with 14 bases in the middle. CDR3 protein: CASSGRGGDTEAFF. CDR3 coding DNA: TGTGCCAGCAGCGGGCGGGGCGGCGACACTGAAGCTTTCTTT.

The count of this clone is one. The J gene is TRBJ2-2, the V gene TRBV7-8, with TRBD1 matching 7 bases. Germline V CDR1 and CDR2: SGHVS, FQNEAQ. The CDR3 has 15 amino acids. Trimming cost V 4 bases and J 3 bases; bases outside gene matches: 5. This CDR3 is CASSSDRVHTGELFF. CDR3 sequence (DNA): TGTGCCAGCAGCTCAGACAGGGTCCACACCGGGGAGCTGTTTTTT.

The chain couples TRBV28 to TRBJ2-7; 8 bases agree with TRBD1. The ends lost 3 bases at V and 2 bases at J; junction bases unmatched: 12. The CDR3 runs 17 residues. The germline CDR1 and CDR2 sequences are MDHEN and SYDVKM. The CDR3 sequence is CASSFYSAGQGTYEQYF. CDR3 DNA: TGTGCCAGCAGTTTTTACTCTGCCGGACAGGGAACCTACGAGCAGTACTTC. Full variable domain (missing parts from reference TRBV28 and TRBJ2-7): DVKVTQSSRYLVKRTGEKVFLECVQDMDHENMFWYRQDPGLGLRLIYFSYDVKMKEKGDIPEGYSVSREKKERFSLILESASTNQTSMYLCASSFYSAGQGTYEQYFGPGTRLTVT.

The rearrangement uses TRBV12-3 or TRBV12-4 and TRBJ2-5; tentatively, D is TRBD1 or TRBD2 (5 bases each). This CDR3 region has 11 residues. The germline V and J ends were trimmed by 8 bases and 3 bases, with 7 bases remaining between them. The CDR3 spells CASLGEETQYF. The CDR3 DNA reads TGTGCCAGCTTGGGGGAAGAGACCCAGTACTTC.

The chain carries TRBV5-1 and TRBJ2-7; D may be TRBD2 (7 bases). V lost 0 bases and J lost 7, with 11 bases in between. The CDR3 length is 13 residues. Germline assignment: CDR1 SGHRS and CDR2 YFSETQ. CDR3 loop: CASSLAGGPEQYF. DNA of the CDR3: TGCGCCAGCAGCTTGGCGGGGGGCCCTGAGCAGTACTTC.

This chain uses TRBV14 with TRBJ2-7; the D gene is possibly TRBD2 (5 bases). This CDR3 is built from 13 residues. CDR1 and CDR2 (germline): SGHDN, FVKESK. The ends were cut back, 3 bases at V and 9 bases at J, with 15 bases in the middle. The CDR3, as DNA: TGTGCCAGCAGCCACGGGGAAGGTACGCCGCAGTACTTC. Translated: CASSHGEGTPQYF.

Notes on this clone: A read error may produce the germline difference seen at one junction end. This chain links TRBV7-7 with TRBJ2-1, with 7 bases aligning to TRBD2. From germline, CDR1 is SSHAT and CDR2 FNYEAQ (reference sequence). CDR3 length: 14 residues. This chain's CDR3 is CASSLDLAVNEQFF. CDR3 in DNA: TGTGCTAGCAGCTTAGATCTAGCGGTGAATGAGCAGTTCTTC.

This chain uses TRBV29-1 with TRBJ2-3; TRBD1 might be the D (6 bases). Between the trimmed V and J ends, which lost 7 bases and 2 bases, there was a span of 13 bases. The CDR3 is made up of 13 amino acids. Looked up from germline, CDR1 is SQVTM and CDR2 is ANQGSEA. CDR3 sequence: CSADVGATDTQYF. As DNA, the CDR3 is TGCAGCGCCGATGTGGGGGCCACAGATACGCAGTATTTT.

V and J are TRBV30 and TRBJ1-3; D is undetermined. The CDR3 contains 15 residues. CDR1 is GTSNPN and CDR2 is SVGIG in the germline V gene (reference sequence). Trimming left V 2 bases short and J 3 bases short, with 14 bases between. The CDR3 loop is CAWSTWLSGGNTIYF. The DNA of the CDR3 is TGTGCCTGGAGTACTTGGCTCTCAGGTGGAAACACCATATATTTT.

The V gene is TRBV27, the J gene TRBJ2-7, with 7 bases aligning to TRBD2. V gave up 4 bases and J gave up 0 bases; unmatched junction bases: 12. The CDR3 is made up of 17 amino acids. Germline V gene data show CDR1 as MNHEY and CDR2 as SMNVEV (reference sequence). Here the CDR3 DNA reads TGTGCCAGCAGTTCCTCACCTCTGGCGGGAGCCTCCTACGAGCAGTACTTC. It yields the protein CASSSSPLAGASYEQYF.

This sequence joins TRBV5-1 and TRBJ2-1, with TRBD2 identical over 7 bases. This CDR3 has 17 residues. Germline V lookup: CDR1 SGHRS, CDR2 YFSETQ. V shed 4 bases and J 2 bases; nucleotides not matched to a gene: 12. This CDR3 is CASSPRVREGTYNEQFF. CDR3 DNA sequence: TGCGCCAGCAGCCCTCGGGTGAGGGAGGGTACCTACAATGAGCAGTTCTTC.

The V and J genes are TRBV11-1 and TRBJ2-5, with 8 bases identical to TRBD1. V was pared by 4 bases and J by 4 bases, with 8 bases of the junction left unmatched. Germline V gene lookup returns CDR1 SGHAT and CDR2 FQDESV (reference sequence). This CDR3 spans 15 amino acids. DNA of the CDR3: TGTGCCAGCAGCTCCCCCGGGACAGGAGGAGAGACCCAGTACTTC. Encoded protein: CASSSPGTGGETQYF.

The chain joins TRBV19 to TRBJ2-2; D is undetermined. This CDR3 region has 15 residues. Per the germline V gene, CDR1 is LNHDA and CDR2 is SQIVND (reference sequence). Trimming pared 7 bases from V and 2 bases from J, leaving 14 bases between. The CDR3 sequence: CASNIGRGNTGELFF. As DNA, the CDR3 is TGTGCCAGTAACATTGGGCGCGGAAACACCGGGGAGCTGTTTTTT.

The chain links TRBV20-1 to TRBJ2-3, with D uncertain. The CDR3 loop spans 11 amino acids. V lost 0 bases and J lost 6, with 4 bases in between. CDR1 and CDR2 (germline): DFQATT, SNEGSKA (reference sequence). CDR3 region: CSARDPDTQYF. CDR3 nucleotides: TGCAGTGCTAGAGATCCGGATACGCAGTATTTT.

The chain carries TRBV14 and TRBJ1-2; the D gene is possibly TRBD1 (6 bases). The germline gives CDR1 SGHDN, CDR2 FVKESK. Between the trimmed V and J ends, which lost 5 bases and 2 bases, there was a span of 12 bases. This CDR3 region has 14 residues. As DNA, the CDR3 is TGTGCCAGCAGCGGGGGGCGCAGCAACTATGGCTACACCTTC. Its protein product is CASSGGRSNYGYTF. Full variable domain (remainder filled in from reference TRBV14 and TRBJ1-2): EAGVTQFPSHSVIEKGQTVTLRCDPISGHDNLYWYRRVMGKEIKFLLHFVKESKQDESGMPNNRFLAERTGGTYSTLKVQPAELEDSGVYFCASSGGRSNYGYTFGSGTRLTVV.

The CDR3 nucleotides read TGTGCCAGCAGTTTACCGGGTTGGAGTAATTCACCCCTCCACTTT. It yields the protein CASSLPGWSNSPLHF. V and J are TRBV28 and TRBJ1-6; D uncertain. With 2 bases removed from V and 6 bases from J, the gap between germline ends came to 11 bases. The CDR3 contains 15 residues. Germline V gene sequence: CDR1 MDHEN, CDR2 SYDVKM.